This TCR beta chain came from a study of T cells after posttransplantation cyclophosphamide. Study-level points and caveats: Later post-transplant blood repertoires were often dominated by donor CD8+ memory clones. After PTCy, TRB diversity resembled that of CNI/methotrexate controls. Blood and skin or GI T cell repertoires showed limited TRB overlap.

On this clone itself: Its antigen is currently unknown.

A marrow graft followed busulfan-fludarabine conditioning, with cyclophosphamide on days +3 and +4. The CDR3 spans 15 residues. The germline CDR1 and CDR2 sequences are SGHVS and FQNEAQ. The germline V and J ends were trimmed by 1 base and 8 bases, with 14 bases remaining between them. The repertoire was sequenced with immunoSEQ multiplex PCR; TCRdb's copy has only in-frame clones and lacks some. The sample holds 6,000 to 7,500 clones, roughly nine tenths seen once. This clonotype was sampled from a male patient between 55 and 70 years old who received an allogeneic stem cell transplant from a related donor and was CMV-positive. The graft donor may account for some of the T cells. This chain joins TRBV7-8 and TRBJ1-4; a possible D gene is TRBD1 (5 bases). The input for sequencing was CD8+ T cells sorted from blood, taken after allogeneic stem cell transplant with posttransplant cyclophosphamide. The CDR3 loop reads CASSLEGRVGEKLFF. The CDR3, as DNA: TGTGCCAGCAGCTTAGAGGGCAGGGTGGGCGAAAAACTGTTTTTT.